This T cell receptor beta chain was identified in a study of blood T cell repertoires in COVID-19. Per the germline V gene, CDR1 is KGHDR and CDR2 is SFDVKD. V lost 7 bases, J lost 3 bases, and 12 bases lay in between. This CDR3 has 14 residues. Here immunoSEQ multiplex PCR was the method, and the copy in TCRdb shows in-frame clones only, minus some. The profile shows roughly 400,000 clones, more than 80% of them singletons. The chain uses TRBV24-1 and TRBJ1-5; maybe TRBD1 (5 bases). The sequenced material came from PBMCs or T cells enriched from blood (not recorded which). The origin of this receptor is a man in his thirties or forties who had recovered from COVID-19. The CDR3 region is CATSEAGPNQPQHF. Written as DNA, the CDR3 is TGTGCCACCAGCGAGGCAGGGCCCAATCAGCCCCAGCATTTT.